The table lists the clone carrying this TCR beta chain with a few counts. Its antigen is still unknown. This record belongs to a study of response to subunit inactivated influenza vaccine. Study conclusions and caveats: Authors suggested few new T cells are recruited by each seasonal influenza vaccination.

CDR3 length: 15 amino acids. V gave up 5 bases and J gave up 6 bases; unmatched junction bases: 7. The germline CDR1 and CDR2 sequences are LGHDT and YNNKEL (reference sequence). TCRdb ran MiXCR on the RT-PCR reads and lists one entry per CDR3 protein. The repertoire has roughly 180,000 distinct CDR3 sequences, 7.5% to 10% of them found once; the top ten carry approximately 11%. Specimen: non-naive T cells sorted from PBMCs, collected on the day of vaccination. The V and J genes are TRBV3-1 and TRBJ2-2, with 9 nucleotides matching TRBD1. This receptor was obtained from a man between 45 and 60 years old who received an inactivated influenza vaccine. The CDR3 nucleotides are TGTGCCAGCAGCGGAACCGACAGGGGGGCCGGGGAGCTGTTTTTT. Translated, it gives CASSGTDRGAGELFF.